Listed below are T cell receptor beta chains from one sample, sequenced in a study of CD8 T cells in Susac syndrome. TCRdb reanalysed the immunoSEQ multiplex PCR reads using MiXCR and keeps one entry per CDR3 protein. The sample has over 100,000 distinct CDR3 sequences; around 92% are singletons. The source material was CD8+ T cells from PBMCs. These receptors originate from a human donor in good health. Each CDR3 is given with its conserved first and last residue. The D gene is left open where the match is weak. The size entry is marked missing in some rows and otherwise reads once, few, many or a size class.

size	V	length	D	J	CDR3	DNA
NA	TRBV6-5	15	TRBD1	TRBJ2-2	CASSSEQGWAGELFF	TGTGCCAGCAGTTCCGAACAGGGGTGGGCCGGGGAGCTGTTTTTT
NA	TRBV3-1	13	NA	TRBJ1-1	CASSQAAGTEAFF	TGTGCCAGCAGCCAAGCGGCAGGGACTGAAGCTTTCTTT
once	TRBV25-1	11	NA	TRBJ1-2	CASTDNYGYTF	TGTGCCAGCACGGATAACTATGGCTACACCTTC
NA	TRBV27	15	NA	TRBJ2-2	CASSTRGRWTGELFF	TGTGCCAGCAGCACCAGGGGTCGTTGGACCGGGGAGCTGTTTTTT
NA	TRBV5-6	12	TRBD1	TRBJ1-1	CASSRTTGEAFF	TGTGCCAGCAGCCGTACGACAGGGGAGGCTTTCTTT
once	TRBV19	15	TRBD2	TRBJ2-3	CASSIVAGVTDTQYF	TGTGCCAGTAGTATCGTGGCGGGAGTGACAGATACGCAGTATTTT
NA	TRBV5-1	18	NA	TRBJ2-2	CASSLVSGTTLNTGELFF	TGCGCCAGCAGCTTGGTTAGCGGAACTACCCTGAACACCGGGGAGCTGTTTTTT
NA	TRBV6-6	16	NA	TRBJ2-6	CASRTTGLSGANVLTF	TGTGCCAGCAGAACGACAGGTCTCTCTGGGGCCAACGTCCTGACTTTC
NA	TRBV6-2/TRBV6-3	13	NA	TRBJ1-2	CASSYLPSASYTF	TGTGCCAGCAGTTACCTCCCTAGTGCGAGCTACACCTTC
NA	TRBV19	16	NA	TRBJ2-1	CASSIDQLRAYNEQFF	TGTGCCAGTAGTATCGATCAGCTACGCGCCTACAATGAGCAGTTCTTC
NA	TRBV12-3/TRBV12-4	13	NA	TRBJ2-1	CASSRDVRDEQFF	TGTGCCAGCAGTCGGGACGTCAGGGATGAGCAGTTCTTC
NA	TRBV5-1	16	NA	TRBJ1-2	CASSSGSGILDYGYTF	TGCGCCAGCTCTTCGGGTTCAGGGATTCTTGACTATGGCTACACCTTC
NA	TRBV3-1	17	NA	TRBJ2-5	CASSPRTAQTYQETQYF	TGTGCCAGCAGCCCCAGGACCGCCCAGACATACCAAGAGACCCAGTACTTC
NA	TRBV8-2	15	NA	TRBJ1-2	CGSASAALRCEGPFF	TGTGGCAGTGCATCCGCAGCCCTGAGATGTGAGGGGCCCTTCTTC
once	TRBV11-2	16	TRBD1	TRBJ2-3	CASSKETGVRTDTQYF	TGTGCCAGCAGCAAAGAGACAGGGGTGCGCACAGATACGCAGTATTTT
NA	TRBV19	17	NA	TRBJ1-1	CASSIRVIGRLNTEAFF	TGTGCCAGTAGTATTCGAGTAATCGGACGGTTGAACACTGAAGCTTTCTTT
NA	TRBV7-2	15	NA	TRBJ1-5	CASSLVQSSNQPQHF	TGTGCCAGCAGCTTGGTTCAGAGTAGCAATCAGCCCCAGCATTTT
NA	TRBV2	13	TRBD1	TRBJ2-5	CATTSGGRETQYF	TGTGCCACCACCTCAGGGGGTAGGGAGACCCAGTACTTC
NA	TRBV7-2	16	TRBD2	TRBJ2-7	CASSLGPPAGTYEQYF	TGTGCCAGCAGCTTAGGGCCCCCAGCGGGAACCTACGAGCAGTACTTC
NA	TRBV28	14	TRBD1	TRBJ1-2	CASSWGQGNYGYTF	TGTGCCAGCAGTTGGGGACAGGGGAACTATGGCTACACCTTC
once	TRBV7-2	14	TRBD1	TRBJ1-4	CASSLVGQGEKLFF	TGTGCCAGCAGCTTAGTTGGACAGGGCGAAAAACTGTTTTTT
once	TRBV5-5	17	NA	TRBJ2-6	CASSLGPGATGANVLTF	TGTGCCAGCAGCTTGGGGCCAGGGGCAACTGGGGCCAACGTCCTGACTTTC
NA	TRBV7-2	16	NA	TRBJ2-1	CASSLIQVVTGNEQFF	TGTGCCAGCAGCTTAATTCAGGTAGTCACAGGCAATGAGCAGTTCTTC
NA	TRBV7-8	17	NA	TRBJ1-2	CASRAYSGGREDYGYTF	TGTGCCAGCAGGGCTTATTCCGGGGGCCGCGAGGACTATGGCTACACCTTC
NA	TRBV29-1	13	NA	TRBJ1-4	CSVGLRPNEKLFF	TGCAGCGTTGGGCTTAGACCTAATGAAAAACTGTTTTTT
once	TRBV18	14	NA	TRBJ2-7	CASSLDRMGYEQYF	TGTGCCAGCTCACTGGACAGAATGGGTTACGAGCAGTACTTC
NA	TRBV20-1	15	TRBD2	TRBJ2-1	CSAASTGGPIGEQFF	TGCAGTGCAGCCTCAACGGGAGGGCCGATCGGTGAGCAGTTCTTC
NA	TRBV20-1	16	NA	TRBJ1-4	CSARDRARDSSGKLFF	TGCAGTGCTAGAGATCGAGCCAGGGACTCGTCGGGAAAACTGTTTTTT
NA	TRBV19	13	TRBD2	TRBJ2-2	CASQRDDGGELFF	TGTGCCAGTCAGCGGGACGACGGCGGGGAGCTGTTTTTT
few	TRBV7-3	14	TRBD1	TRBJ1-1	CASSSTGGLTEAFF	TGTGCCAGCAGCTCGACAGGGGGCTTAACTGAAGCTTTCTTT
few	TRBV12-3/TRBV12-4	13	NA	TRBJ1-1	CASSLGGATEAFF	TGTGCCAGCAGTTTAGGGGGGGCCACTGAAGCTTTCTTT
once	TRBV29-1	14	TRBD1	TRBJ1-2	CSATGQTDNRGYTF	TGCAGCGCCACGGGACAGACTGACAATCGTGGCTACACCTTC
NA	TRBV5-4	14	NA	TRBJ2-7	CASSLARNSYEQYF	TGTGCCAGCAGCTTGGCCCGGAACAGTTACGAGCAGTACTTC
NA	TRBV7-2	15	NA	TRBJ2-1	CASSPRGTHANEQFF	TGTGCCAGCAGCCCAAGAGGGACCCACGCCAATGAGCAGTTCTTC
NA	TRBV7-2	15	NA	TRBJ1-2	CASSLARGGIYGYTF	TGTGCCAGCAGCTTAGCACGGGGGGGCATCTATGGCTACACCTTC
NA	TRBV19	14	TRBD1	TRBJ1-3	CASTRGGAGNTIYF	TGTGCCAGTACCAGGGGGGGCGCAGGAAACACCATATATTTT
NA	TRBV13	14	TRBD1	TRBJ2-1	CASSWTGEYNEQFF	TGTGCCAGCAGCTGGACAGGGGAGTACAATGAGCAGTTCTTC